The 25 T cell receptor beta chains below were found in one sample sequenced in a study of T cells in Graves' hyperthyroidism and ophthalmopathy. TCR beta CDR3 region amplification was performed from RNA transcripts. The primer set for the first-round RT-PCR of the TCR CDR3 was HTBI. TCRdb analysed the multiplex PCR reads with MiXCR anew, one entry per CDR3 protein. The profile covers approximately 320,000 distinct CDR3 sequences, with 16% appearing a single time and roughly a third taken by the ten largest. Sequences were obtained from blood. The receptors here all came from a man in his thirties or forties with Graves' hyperthyroidism.

About this clonotype itself: Given a much more abundant clone one base away, this may be a read error. The V call is TRBV18, the J call TRBJ2-5; weak D call: TRBD1 (6 bases). The CDR3 runs 15 residues. Germline CDR1 and CDR2: KGHSH and LQKENI. V dropped 3 bases and J dropped 5 bases, with 16 bases sitting between them. The DNA for the CDR3 is TGTGCCAGCTCACCCCCGAGAACACAGGGTGAGACCCAGTACTTC. It specifies CASSPPRTQGETQYF.

There are many counts of this clonotype. This rearrangement joins TRBV7-3 to TRBJ2-3, with a weak D call TRBD2 (5 bases). Per the germline V gene, CDR1 is SGHTA and CDR2 is FQGTGA. The CDR3 totals 14 residues. The V gene lost 4 bases and the J gene lost 0 bases, with 8 bases spanning the gap. CDR3 DNA sequence: TGTGCCAGCAGCTCCGGACTCAGCACAGATACGCAGTATTTT. Translation gives CASSSGLSTDTQYF.

This clonotype was recorded many times. The V and J genes are TRBV28 and TRBJ2-3, with 7 bases that match TRBD1. Germline-derived CDR1 and CDR2 are MDHEN and SYDVKM. This CDR3 has 18 amino acids. The V gene end was trimmed by 5 bases and the J gene end by 2 bases; junction bases not matched to a gene: 16. The CDR3 DNA reads as TGTGCCAGCAGTCCGGAGACTTTCGGGACAGATCTCACAGATACGCAGTATTTT. Translated: CASSPETFGTDLTDTQYF.

This chain links TRBV7-3 with TRBJ2-6; the match to TRBD1 covers 10 bases. After removal of 5 bases from V and 2 bases from J, the junction contained 3 bases not matched to a gene. CDR3 length equals 16 residues. In germline, CDR1 is SGHTA, CDR2 FQGTGA. CDR3 sequence: CASSLTGGAGANVLTF. In nucleotides, the CDR3 is TGTGCCAGCAGCCTGACAGGGGGCGCTGGGGCCAACGTCCTGACTTTC.

The chain links TRBV4-2 to TRBJ2-2; 8 nucleotides line up with TRBD2. Germline V gives CDR1 LGHNA, CDR2 YNFKEQ. Trimming took 6 bases from V and 5 from J; bases not matched to a gene: 8. The CDR3 has 15 residues. CDR3 amino acids: CASRASGSGTGELFF. The CDR3 DNA follows: TGTGCCAGCAGAGCAAGCGGGAGTGGTACCGGGGAGCTGTTTTTT.

The chain has TRBV7-8 and TRBJ2-1; 9 bases line up with TRBD2. J lost 4 bases, V lost 1 base, and 8 bases had no gene match. Germline CDR1 SGHVS, CDR2 FQNEAQ. CDR3 length equals 17 residues. CDR3: CASSLVRGLARYNEQFF. The CDR3 coding sequence is TGTGCCAGCAGCTTAGTCCGAGGACTAGCGAGATACAATGAGCAGTTCTTC.

In its sample, this clonotype was seen a few times. The V call is TRBV18, the J call TRBJ2-7; 16 bases are a match to TRBD2. Germline V gives CDR1 KGHSH, CDR2 LQKENI. The CDR3 totals 19 residues. V dropped 2 bases and J dropped 5; count of bases not matched to a gene: 12. The CDR3 sequence is CASSPKPGLAGGPSNEQYF. CDR3 nucleotides: TGTGCCAGCTCACCAAAACCGGGACTAGCGGGAGGGCCTTCTAACGAGCAGTACTTC.

In this sample, this clonotype turned up a few times. The chain is built from TRBV10-3 and TRBJ2-7, with D tentatively TRBD1 (6 bases). The CDR3 consists of 13 residues. Germline CDR1 is ENHRY and CDR2 is SYGVKD. With 10 bases removed from V and 1 base from J, the gap between germline ends came to 14 bases. CDR3 residues: CATRGPQSYEQYF. In DNA form, the CDR3 reads TGTGCCACCAGGGGACCGCAGTCCTACGAGCAGTACTTC.

The J gene is TRBJ2-5, the V gene TRBV4-1; no reliable D call. This CDR3 is built from 14 residues. CDR1 is MGHRA and CDR2 is YSYEKL in the germline V gene. V lost 4 bases, J lost 5 bases, and 14 bases lay in between. The CDR3 coding sequence is TGCGCCAGCAGCCGGCGCGCCCTTCGGGAGACCCAGTACTTC. Its protein product is CASSRRALRETQYF.

J is TRBJ2-7 and V is TRBV20-1; D possibly matches TRBD1 or TRBD2 (6 bases each). The length of the CDR3 is 11 residues. In germline, CDR1 is DFQATT, CDR2 SNEGSKA (reference sequence). CDR3 nucleotides: TGCAGGGCCAAGGGGGGCGGCGAGCAGTACTTC. Protein sequence: CRAKGGGEQYF.

The chain employs TRBV13 and TRBJ2-2; 8 nucleotides align to TRBD2. This CDR3 is 16 amino acids long. The V gene's germline CDR1 is PRHDT and CDR2 FYEKMQ (reference sequence). V lost 5 bases to trimming and J lost 5 bases; unmatched junction nucleotides: 10. CDR3 DNA: TGTGCCAGCAGCCACCCCCGGCGGGGGGAGACCGGGGAGCTGTTTTTT. This encodes CASSHPRRGETGELFF.

Many counts were recorded for this clonotype. The chain uses TRBV3-1 and TRBJ2-7; D remains ambiguous. Germline V gene data show CDR1 as LGHDT and CDR2 as YNNKEL (reference sequence). V was shortened by 4 bases and J by 7 bases, with 8 bases between the two germline ends. This CDR3 comprises 11 residues. DNA for the CDR3: TGTGCCAGCAGCCGGCACAGAGAGCAGTACTTC. Translation gives CASSRHREQYF.

This clonotype occurred a few times. Written as DNA, the CDR3 is TGCGCCAGCAGCCAAGATCGGGCGGGAGGAATGCGGGATACGCAGTATTTT. Translated, it gives CASSQDRAGGMRDTQYF. The V gene is TRBV4-1, the J gene TRBJ2-3; TRBD2 agrees at 8 bases. The V gene's germline CDR1 is MGHRA and CDR2 YSYEKL. This CDR3 is 17 amino acids long. V dropped 0 bases and J dropped 6; count of bases not matched to a gene: 11.

This clonotype was found a few times. This may be a read error: a much more frequent sequence differs by one nucleotide. The V call is TRBV28, the J call TRBJ2-1; D might be TRBD1 (6 bases). Germline CDR1 and CDR2: MDHEN and SYDVKM. CDR3 length equals 15 residues. The CDR3 nucleotides read TGTGCCGGCAGTCAAAGGGGGAGCTCCTACAATGAGCAGTTCTTC. Translation gives CAGSQRGSSYNEQFF.

This clonotype occurred once. This rearrangement joins TRBV28 to TRBJ2-3; the D gene could be TRBD1 or TRBD2 (5 bases each). V lost 3 bases to trimming and J lost 5 bases, with 18 bases between them. CDR3 length equals 16 residues. Germline assignment: CDR1 MDHEN and CDR2 SYDVKM. The CDR3 here is CASSLGDPGGGDTQYF. DNA of the CDR3: TGTGCCAGCAGTTTGGGGGACCCCGGCGGCGGAGATACGCAGTATTTT.

The sample holds a few counts of this clonotype. V gene TRBV7-3 combines with J gene TRBJ1-2; no definite D call. The CDR3 is made up of 13 amino acids. The V end was cut by 5 bases, the J end by 3 bases, with 10 bases between. Germline V gene sequence: CDR1 SGHTA, CDR2 FQGTGA. This CDR3 is CASSPGVDYGYTF. In nucleotides, the CDR3 is TGTGCCAGCAGCCCCGGGGTGGACTATGGCTACACCTTC.

The table lists this clonotype with a few counts. This could be a read error, since a much larger clone is one nucleotide away. The gene calls are TRBV28 and TRBJ2-7; no clear D. The CDR3 is 13 amino acids. The ends were cut back, 8 bases at V and 5 bases at J, with 16 bases in the middle. Germline loops: CDR1 MDHEN, CDR2 SYDVKM. The DNA for the CDR3 is TGTGCCAGCGCCCTACACCACCCCCACGAGCAGTACTTC. Translation: CASALHHPHEQYF.

This clonotype was counted ten times or more. This chain links TRBV11-2 with TRBJ2-2; D possibly uses TRBD1 or TRBD2 (6 bases each). Germline V gene sequence: CDR1 SGHAT, CDR2 FQNNGV. This CDR3 has 16 residues. Trimming removed 3 bases from V and 1 base from J, with 12 bases in between. The CDR3 nucleotides read TGTGCCAGCAGCTTCCGGGGGCGACTGAACACCGGGGAGCTGTTTTTT. As protein: CASSFRGRLNTGELFF. The variable domain in full, completed from reference TRBV11-2 and TRBJ2-2, reads EAGVAQSPRYKIIEKRQSVAFWCNPISGHATLYWYQQILGQGPKLLIQFQNNGVVDDSQLPKDRFSAERLKGVDSTLKIQPAKLEDSAVYLCASSFRGRLNTGELFFGEGSRLTVL.

This clonotype was counted a few times. A much more abundant neighbour one base away suggests this may be a read error. The chain couples TRBV7-9 to TRBJ2-7; tentative D call: TRBD1 (5 bases). The CDR3 spans 12 residues. Germline CDR1 and CDR2: SEHNR and FQNEAQ (reference sequence). CDR3 sequence reads: CAIRQDSYGQYF. The CDR3 DNA reads as TGTGCCATACGTCAAGACAGTTACGGGCAGTACTTC.

This clonotype came up a few times. J is TRBJ1-1 and V is TRBV4-2; D is uncertain. V lost 1 base to trimming and J lost 0 bases, with 9 bases between them. This CDR3 is built from 15 residues. CDR1 is LGHNA and CDR2 is YNFKEQ in the germline V gene. The CDR3 sequence is CASSQASQMNTEAFF. The CDR3 nucleotides are TGTGCCAGCAGCCAAGCCAGCCAGATGAACACTGAAGCTTTCTTT.

This clonotype has at least ten counts. The V and J genes are TRBV2 and TRBJ2-1; no clear D gene. V gave up 6 bases and J gave up 4 bases, with 4 bases separating them. Looked up from germline, CDR1 is SNHLY and CDR2 is FYNNEI. The CDR3 length is 11 residues. This CDR3 is CASRGYNEQFF. CDR3 bases: TGTGCCAGCAGGGGTTACAATGAGCAGTTCTTC.

The table lists this clonotype with many counts. The chain employs TRBV7-2 and TRBJ2-3; D is possibly TRBD2 (5 bases). The CDR3 totals 13 residues. The ends were cut back, 5 bases at V and 6 bases at J, with 12 bases in the middle. CDR1 and CDR2 from the germline V gene are SGHTA and FQGNSA. CDR3 sequence (DNA): TGTGCCAGCAGCCCAATCACTAGGGATACGCAGTATTTT. This gives the protein CASSPITRDTQYF.

This clonotype was detected a few times. The rearrangement links TRBV6-5 to TRBJ1-2; 9 bases agree with TRBD1. The V gene end was trimmed by 2 bases and the J gene end by 8 bases; junction bases not matched to a gene: 9. This CDR3 has 15 residues. CDR1 and CDR2 (germline): MNHEY, SVGAGI. The CDR3 nucleotides are TGTGCCAGCAGTTACCGGGGACAGGGTACTATCGGCTACACCTTC. Translating gives CASSYRGQGTIGYTF.

There are many counts of this clonotype. The gene calls are TRBV2 and TRBJ2-7, with D perhaps TRBD1 or TRBD2 (5 bases each). Looked up from germline, CDR1 is SNHLY and CDR2 is FYNNEI. CDR3 length: 12 amino acids. The V end lost 4 bases, the J end lost 7 bases, and 11 bases lay between the germline ends. In DNA, the CDR3 is TGTGCCAGCAGTGCCGGGGCCGGGGAGCAGTACTTC. Amino acids: CASSAGAGEQYF.

The rearrangement joins TRBV19 to TRBJ2-1; 10 bases match TRBD2. The V segment lost 5 bases and the J segment 7 bases; nucleotides outside the gene matches: 2. This CDR3 is 13 amino acids long. Germline loops: CDR1 LNHDA, CDR2 SQIVND (reference sequence). CDR3 residues: CASSLTSGNEQFF. The CDR3 DNA reads TGTGCCAGTAGTTTGACTAGCGGGAATGAGCAGTTCTTC.